The present TCR beta chain was sequenced within a study of T-cell memory formation after mild COVID-19. Notes on the study in general: Researchers could not confirm that second-wave clones peaking on day 37 targeted SARS-CoV-2. The appearance of some responding clones in pre-infection memory suggested that cross-reactive memory joined.

Via MiXCR, TCRdb re-called the 5' RACE reads, giving one row per CDR3 protein. The table shows roughly 600,000 distinct CDR3 sequences, with over 15% occurring only once. This clonotype was recorded a few times. Its cognate antigen is unknown. The TCR comes from an adult woman who had mild COVID-19 (a few samples of this study predate the infection). Cell type and time point are not known. Sequencing was carried out using PBMCs or a T cell subset sorted from them (not recorded which).

The CDR3 sequence is CASSARQGLAFRNTEAFF. In nucleotides, the CDR3 is TGTGCCAGCAGCGCCCGACAGGGTTTGGCGTTCCGTAACACTGAAGCTTTCTTT. The chain couples TRBV7-9 to TRBJ1-1; 7 nucleotides align to TRBD1. The V gene's germline CDR1 is SEHNR and CDR2 FQNEAQ (reference sequence). The CDR3 is 18 amino acids. V was pared by 5 bases and J by 2 bases, with 17 bases of the junction left unmatched.